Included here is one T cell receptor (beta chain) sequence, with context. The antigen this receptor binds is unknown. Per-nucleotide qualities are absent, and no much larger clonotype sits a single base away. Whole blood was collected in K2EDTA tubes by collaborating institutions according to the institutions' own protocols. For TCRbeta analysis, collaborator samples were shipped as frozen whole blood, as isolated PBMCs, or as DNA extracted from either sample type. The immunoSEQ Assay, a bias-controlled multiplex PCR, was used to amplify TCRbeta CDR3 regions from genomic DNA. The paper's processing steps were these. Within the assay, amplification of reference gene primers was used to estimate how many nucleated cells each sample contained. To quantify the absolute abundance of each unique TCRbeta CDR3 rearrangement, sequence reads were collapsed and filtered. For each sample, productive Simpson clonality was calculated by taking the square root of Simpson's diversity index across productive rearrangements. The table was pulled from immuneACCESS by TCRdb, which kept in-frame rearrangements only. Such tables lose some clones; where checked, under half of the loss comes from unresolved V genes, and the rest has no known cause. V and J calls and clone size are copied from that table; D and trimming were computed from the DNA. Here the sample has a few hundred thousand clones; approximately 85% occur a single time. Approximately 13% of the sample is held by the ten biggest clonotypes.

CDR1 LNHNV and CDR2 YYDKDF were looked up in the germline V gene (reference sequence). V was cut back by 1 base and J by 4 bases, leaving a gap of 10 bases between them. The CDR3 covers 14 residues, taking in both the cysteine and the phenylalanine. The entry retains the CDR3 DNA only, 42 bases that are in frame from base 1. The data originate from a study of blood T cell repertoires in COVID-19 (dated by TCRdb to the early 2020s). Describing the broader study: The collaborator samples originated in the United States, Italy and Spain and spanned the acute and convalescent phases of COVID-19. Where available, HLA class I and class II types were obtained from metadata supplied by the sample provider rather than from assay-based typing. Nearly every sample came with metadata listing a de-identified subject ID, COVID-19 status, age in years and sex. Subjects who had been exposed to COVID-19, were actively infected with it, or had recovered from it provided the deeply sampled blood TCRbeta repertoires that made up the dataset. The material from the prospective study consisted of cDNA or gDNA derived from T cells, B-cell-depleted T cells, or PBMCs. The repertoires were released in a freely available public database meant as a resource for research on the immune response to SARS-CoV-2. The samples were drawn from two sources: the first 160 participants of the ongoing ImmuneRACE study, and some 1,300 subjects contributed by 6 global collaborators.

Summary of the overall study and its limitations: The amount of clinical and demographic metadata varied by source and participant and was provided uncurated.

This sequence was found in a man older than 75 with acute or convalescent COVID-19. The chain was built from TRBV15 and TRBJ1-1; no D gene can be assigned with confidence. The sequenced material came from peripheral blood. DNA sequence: TGTGCCACCAGCAGAGGAGGGTCGGGCACTGAAGCTTTCTTT. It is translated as CATSRGGSGTEAFF. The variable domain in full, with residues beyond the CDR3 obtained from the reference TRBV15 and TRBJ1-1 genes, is DAMVIQNPRYQVTQFGKPVTLSCSQTLNHNVMYWYQQKSSQAPKLLFHYYDKDFNNEADTPDNFQSRRPNTSFCFLDIRSPGLGDTAMYLCATSRGGSGTEAFFGQGTRLTVV.